This TCR beta chain was found in a study of beta chain features in type 1 diabetes. The CDR3 has 17 amino acids. Germline V gives CDR1 MGHRA, CDR2 YSYEKL. Trimming stripped 1 base from V and 0 bases from J, with 14 bases between. Details on this clone: What it binds is unknown.

The entirety of the isolated RNA underwent reverse transcription, so expressed TCRB transcripts were sequenced. When averaged, stem cell-like memory T cell samples yielded about a million reads. Some clones are missing from TCRdb's copy, which holds only in-frame ones; the method was immunoSEQ multiplex PCR. This sample yields under 90,000 clones, of which under 35% are seen a single time; 0.45% belongs to the top ten. The study, taken as a whole, reports: It was among patients, rather than healthy donors, that naive, central memory and Treg TCRB repertoires appeared more similar.

Sequenced material: stem cell memory CD4+ T cells from blood. This receptor was obtained from a woman aged 18-29 years in good health. The chain links TRBV4-1 to TRBJ2-3; D perhaps matches TRBD2 (5 bases). Here the CDR3 DNA reads TGCGCCAGCAGCCAAGGGGTAAGCCGGAGGAGCACAGATACGCAGTATTTT. This codes for CASSQGVSRRSTDTQYF.